What follows is one T cell receptor (beta chain) and its context. Trimming removed 2 bases from V and 2 bases from J, with 15 bases in between. This CDR3 is built from 16 residues. CDR1 and CDR2 from the germline V gene are SGHAT and FQDESV (reference sequence). The age range of participants was about 18 to 89 years, with residence in about two dozen US areas. The data were taken from a study of blood T cell repertoires in COVID-19. Source study methods: Reference gene primers were amplified, and this amplification served to estimate nucleated cell counts. Measured with immunoSEQ multiplex PCR; TCRdb has only the in-frame clones, and not every one. The DNA was the basis for D and trimming; V, J and clone size are from that table. The sample shows over 250,000 clones, 70% to 90% of them seen only once.

The receptor comes from a woman aged 55 to 70 in a cohort exposed to, infected with or recovered from COVID-19 (not recorded which). Sequenced input: PBMCs or T cells enriched from blood (not recorded which). This sequence joins TRBV11-1 and TRBJ2-5; D remains unclear. The CDR3, as DNA: TGTGCCAGCAGCTTAAGGCTAGGCCCTTTTCAAGAGACCCAGTACTTC. Its translation is CASSLRLGPFQETQYF.